Listed below are T cell receptor beta chains from one sample, sequenced in a study of blood T cell repertoires in COVID-19. Some clones are missing from TCRdb's copy, which holds only in-frame ones; the method was immunoSEQ multiplex PCR. The table lists 250,000 or so clones, around nine tenths of them singletons. The sequenced sample consisted of PBMCs or T cells enriched from blood (not recorded which). The receptors were sampled from a young woman who had been exposed to COVID-19. Both conserved end residues are part of each CDR3. Fields, in order: V gene, J gene, D gene, clone size, CDR3 DNA, CDR3 protein. D genes are given only for firm matches. Size tells how often a clone was seen (once, few, many) or the class of an expanded clone, and some rows leave it out.

V gene: TRBV6-1; J gene: TRBJ1-3; D gene: TRBD1; clone size: NA; CDR3 DNA: TGTGCCAGCAGTGAAGCGGACAGGATAGGTGGAAACACCATATATTTT; CDR3 protein: CASSEADRIGGNTIYF
V gene: TRBV29-1; J gene: TRBJ2-4; D gene: TRBD2; clone size: NA; CDR3 DNA: TGCAGCGTTGGGACTAGCGGAAACATTCAGTACTTC; CDR3 protein: CSVGTSGNIQYF
V gene: TRBV24-1; J gene: TRBJ1-1; D gene: NA; clone size: NA; CDR3 DNA: TGTGCCACCAGTGATCAGGATATGAACACTGAAGCTTTCTTT; CDR3 protein: CATSDQDMNTEAFF
V gene: TRBV18; J gene: TRBJ1-2; D gene: TRBD1; clone size: few; CDR3 DNA: TGTGCCAGCTCACACAAGACAGGGTTGGAAGGCTACACCTTC; CDR3 protein: CASSHKTGLEGYTF
V gene: TRBV2; J gene: TRBJ2-2; D gene: NA; clone size: once; CDR3 DNA: TGTGCCAGCAGTGGACAGTACACCGGGGAGCTGTTTTTT; CDR3 protein: CASSGQYTGELFF
V gene: TRBV5-4; J gene: TRBJ2-3; D gene: NA; clone size: NA; CDR3 DNA: TGTGCCAGCAGCTTCGAGGAAGGGGGAGATACGCAGTATTTT; CDR3 protein: CASSFEEGGDTQYF
V gene: TRBV4-1; J gene: TRBJ2-1; D gene: NA; clone size: NA; CDR3 DNA: TGCGCCAGCAGCCAACAACCGGGGTCGTTCTCCTACAATGAGCAGTTCTTC; CDR3 protein: CASSQQPGSFSYNEQFF
V gene: TRBV11-3; J gene: TRBJ1-1; D gene: NA; clone size: NA; CDR3 DNA: TGTGCCAGCAGCCCTGGTAGTGCGGGCACTGAAGCTTTCTTT; CDR3 protein: CASSPGSAGTEAFF
V gene: TRBV6-5; J gene: TRBJ1-4; D gene: TRBD1; clone size: once; CDR3 DNA: TGTGCCAGCCAGGACAGGGCAAGGGAAAAACTGTTTTTT; CDR3 protein: CASQDRAREKLFF
V gene: TRBV12-3/TRBV12-4; J gene: TRBJ1-3; D gene: TRBD1; clone size: NA; CDR3 DNA: TGTGCCATCCCGGGACAGGCTGCATACACCATATATTTT; CDR3 protein: CAIPGQAAYTIYF
V gene: TRBV7-2; J gene: TRBJ2-1; D gene: TRBD2; clone size: once; CDR3 DNA: TGTGCCAGCAGCCTGACTAGCGGGCTTTCCAATGAGCAGTTCTTC; CDR3 protein: CASSLTSGLSNEQFF
V gene: TRBV7-7; J gene: TRBJ2-1; D gene: NA; clone size: NA; CDR3 DNA: TGTGCTAGCAGCTCCGCTGTTCTGGGGGCGCCGAGCTCCTACAATGAGCAGTTCTTC; CDR3 protein: CASSSAVLGAPSSYNEQFF
V gene: TRBV7-9; J gene: TRBJ2-7; D gene: NA; clone size: NA; CDR3 DNA: TGTGCCAGCAGCTTAGGGGCAGTTCTCTCCTACGAGCAGTACTTC; CDR3 protein: CASSLGAVLSYEQYF
V gene: TRBV25-1; J gene: TRBJ2-7; D gene: TRBD1; clone size: NA; CDR3 DNA: TGTGCCAGCAGTCCGACCCGGGACAGGGGGCACGAGCAGTACTTC; CDR3 protein: CASSPTRDRGHEQYF
V gene: TRBV30; J gene: TRBJ1-2; D gene: NA; clone size: NA; CDR3 DNA: TGTGCCTGGAGTTTACTACAGGGATCATATGGCTACACCTTC; CDR3 protein: CAWSLLQGSYGYTF
V gene: TRBV5-1; J gene: TRBJ2-7; D gene: TRBD1; clone size: NA; CDR3 DNA: TGCGCCAGCAGCTCGGGACAGCACAGCTCCTACGAGCAGTACTTC; CDR3 protein: CASSSGQHSSYEQYF
V gene: TRBV5-4; J gene: TRBJ2-1; D gene: TRBD1; clone size: NA; CDR3 DNA: TGTGCCAGCAGCCCACAACGACAGGGGAAAAGGAATCATGAGCAGTTCTTC; CDR3 protein: CASSPQRQGKRNHEQFF
V gene: TRBV27; J gene: TRBJ2-5; D gene: TRBD2; clone size: NA; CDR3 DNA: TGTGCCAGCAGCCCCAATGTGGGACTAGCGGGAGTGGGGGCCCAGTACTTC; CDR3 protein: CASSPNVGLAGVGAQYF
V gene: TRBV30; J gene: TRBJ2-5; D gene: NA; clone size: NA; CDR3 DNA: TGTGCCTGGAGTGGGACTGAAGGGCCAATAGAGACCCAGTACTTC; CDR3 protein: CAWSGTEGPIETQYF
V gene: TRBV19; J gene: TRBJ2-7; D gene: NA; clone size: NA; CDR3 DNA: TGTGCCAGTAGTCGAACAGGGACCGACCTGATCAAAAACTTC; CDR3 protein: CASSRTGTDLIKNF
V gene: TRBV4-1; J gene: TRBJ2-7; D gene: TRBD2; clone size: NA; CDR3 DNA: TGCGCCAGCAGCAAAGGGACCCGGACTAGCGGCTCCTACGAGCAGTACTTC; CDR3 protein: CASSKGTRTSGSYEQYF
V gene: TRBV5-1; J gene: TRBJ2-1; D gene: NA; clone size: NA; CDR3 DNA: TGCGCCAGCAGCTTGATCCGTGATGAGCAGTTCTTC; CDR3 protein: CASSLIRDEQFF
V gene: TRBV24-1; J gene: TRBJ2-6; D gene: TRBD1; clone size: NA; CDR3 DNA: TGTGCCACCAGGAAGGTGGACAGGGAGACCTCTGGGGCCAACGTCCTGACTTTC; CDR3 protein: CATRKVDRETSGANVLTF
V gene: TRBV5-1; J gene: TRBJ1-1; D gene: NA; clone size: NA; CDR3 DNA: TGCGCCAGCAGCGGGGAAGGGGCAGCCATGAACACTGAAGCTTTCTTT; CDR3 protein: CASSGEGAAMNTEAFF
V gene: TRBV7-3; J gene: TRBJ2-3; D gene: TRBD2; clone size: NA; CDR3 DNA: TGTGCCAGCAGCTTAGATGGACTAGCGGATACAGATACGCAGTATTTT; CDR3 protein: CASSLDGLADTDTQYF
V gene: TRBV7-8; J gene: TRBJ2-7; D gene: NA; clone size: NA; CDR3 DNA: TGTGCCAGCAGCTTAGCTATTTCCAGTTTCTACGAGCAGTACTTC; CDR3 protein: CASSLAISSFYEQYF
V gene: TRBV30; J gene: TRBJ2-7; D gene: NA; clone size: NA; CDR3 DNA: TGTGCCTGGAGTAGTGACAGCTACGAGCAGTACTTC; CDR3 protein: CAWSSDSYEQYF
V gene: TRBV9; J gene: TRBJ2-7; D gene: TRBD2; clone size: NA; CDR3 DNA: TGTGCCAGCAGCGTCGGGGGGGGACCCTACGAGCAGTACTTC; CDR3 protein: CASSVGGGPYEQYF
V gene: TRBV25-1; J gene: TRBJ2-3; D gene: NA; clone size: NA; CDR3 DNA: TGTGCCAGCAGTGCTTCCCGGGACTTCACAGATACGCAGTATTTT; CDR3 protein: CASSASRDFTDTQYF
V gene: TRBV29-1; J gene: TRBJ2-3; D gene: NA; clone size: NA; CDR3 DNA: TGCAGCGTTGACAGGGGCCCAGATACGCAGTATTTT; CDR3 protein: CSVDRGPDTQYF
V gene: TRBV19; J gene: TRBJ1-5; D gene: TRBD1; clone size: once; CDR3 DNA: TGTGCCAGTAGTGTCCAACAGGGGGCTCAGCCCCAGCATTTT; CDR3 protein: CASSVQQGAQPQHF
V gene: TRBV11-2; J gene: TRBJ2-7; D gene: TRBD2; clone size: NA; CDR3 DNA: TGTGCCAGCAGCTCAAAGGAGGGAGGGCCGGGCGAGCAGTACTTC; CDR3 protein: CASSSKEGGPGEQYF
V gene: TRBV30; J gene: TRBJ2-5; D gene: NA; clone size: NA; CDR3 DNA: TGTGCCTGGGCCGTCTCGTACCAAGAGACCCAGTACTTC; CDR3 protein: CAWAVSYQETQYF
V gene: TRBV2; J gene: TRBJ1-2; D gene: NA; clone size: NA; CDR3 DNA: TGTGCCAGCAGTCAGAAGACTAACTATGGCTACACCTTC; CDR3 protein: CASSQKTNYGYTF
V gene: TRBV12-3/TRBV12-4; J gene: TRBJ1-1; D gene: TRBD1; clone size: NA; CDR3 DNA: TGTGCCAGCAGTCATGACAGGGGCACTGAAGCTTTCTTT; CDR3 protein: CASSHDRGTEAFF
V gene: TRBV5-4; J gene: TRBJ2-1; D gene: NA; clone size: NA; CDR3 DNA: TGTGCCAGCAGCTTGGCTAGCGTGGATGAGCAGTTCTTC; CDR3 protein: CASSLASVDEQFF
V gene: TRBV29-1; J gene: TRBJ1-2; D gene: TRBD1; clone size: NA; CDR3 DNA: TGCAGCGTTGAAGGGCTGCGACAGGGGATCTATGGCTACACCTTC; CDR3 protein: CSVEGLRQGIYGYTF
V gene: TRBV28; J gene: TRBJ1-6; D gene: TRBD1; clone size: NA; CDR3 DNA: TGTGCCAGCAGCTCGGACAGGGGAGCTTCACCCCTCCACTTT; CDR3 protein: CASSSDRGASPLHF
V gene: TRBV2; J gene: TRBJ2-1; D gene: TRBD2; clone size: NA; CDR3 DNA: TGTGCCAGCAGCGATGGGACTAGCGGCTACAATGAGCAGTTCTTC; CDR3 protein: CASSDGTSGYNEQFF
V gene: TRBV11-3; J gene: TRBJ2-3; D gene: TRBD1; clone size: NA; CDR3 DNA: TGTGCCAGCAGCCGAGGACAGGGACCTTTCACAGATACGCAGTATTTT; CDR3 protein: CASSRGQGPFTDTQYF
V gene: TRBV6-5; J gene: TRBJ1-2; D gene: TRBD1; clone size: NA; CDR3 DNA: TGTGCCAGCAAGGGGGACAGGGGCGGCTACACCTTC; CDR3 protein: CASKGDRGGYTF
V gene: TRBV7-9; J gene: TRBJ1-3; D gene: NA; clone size: once; CDR3 DNA: TGTGCCAGCAGCTTAGTCGGGGGAAACACCATATATTTT; CDR3 protein: CASSLVGGNTIYF
V gene: TRBV6-5; J gene: TRBJ2-1; D gene: NA; clone size: NA; CDR3 DNA: TGTGCCAGCAGCTCCACAGCGGGTGTGTTCGATGAGCAGTTCTTC; CDR3 protein: CASSSTAGVFDEQFF
V gene: TRBV28; J gene: TRBJ1-4; D gene: NA; clone size: once; CDR3 DNA: TGTGCCAGCGTGGGGGGGATTAATGAAAAACTGTTTTTT; CDR3 protein: CASVGGINEKLFF
V gene: TRBV16; J gene: TRBJ2-7; D gene: NA; clone size: NA; CDR3 DNA: TGTGCCAGCAGCCCCGGACAGGAGGGTAAGGACTACGAGCAGTACTTC; CDR3 protein: CASSPGQEGKDYEQYF
V gene: TRBV2; J gene: TRBJ1-1; D gene: NA; clone size: NA; CDR3 DNA: TGTGCCAGCAGTGTTCGCGAAGGCAGGCATCTCTTT; CDR3 protein: CASSVREGRHLF
V gene: TRBV24-1; J gene: TRBJ2-2; D gene: NA; clone size: once; CDR3 DNA: TGTGCCACCAGTGATCCCACCAGGCCATCCGGGGAGCTGTTTTTT; CDR3 protein: CATSDPTRPSGELFF
V gene: TRBV9; J gene: TRBJ2-3; D gene: TRBD2; clone size: NA; CDR3 DNA: TGTGCCAGCAGCGTAGGTGGCGGGAGTGGCACAGATACGCAGTATTTT; CDR3 protein: CASSVGGGSGTDTQYF
V gene: TRBV14; J gene: TRBJ1-2; D gene: NA; clone size: few; CDR3 DNA: TGTGCCAGCAGCCTCACTCCGACAGGAAACTATGGCTACACCTTC; CDR3 protein: CASSLTPTGNYGYTF
V gene: TRBV4-1; J gene: TRBJ1-2; D gene: NA; clone size: NA; CDR3 DNA: TGCGCCAGCGGCTTGACGCCATCAGGCTATGGCTACACCTTC; CDR3 protein: CASGLTPSGYGYTF
V gene: TRBV4-1; J gene: TRBJ2-7; D gene: TRBD2; clone size: NA; CDR3 DNA: TGCGCCAGCAGCCAAGCCGCTGGGACTAGCACCGAGCAGTACTTC; CDR3 protein: CASSQAAGTSTEQYF
V gene: TRBV5-6; J gene: TRBJ2-1; D gene: NA; clone size: once; CDR3 DNA: TGTGCCAGCACCCAGCAAGGGACTCCGCCCTATCAGCAGTTCTTC; CDR3 protein: CASTQQGTPPYQQFF
V gene: TRBV28; J gene: TRBJ1-2; D gene: TRBD1; clone size: NA; CDR3 DNA: TGTGCCAGCAGTTTTGGGTCCAGGTTCAACCGGGACAGGGAACCCACCTTC; CDR3 protein: CASSFGSRFNRDREPTF
V gene: TRBV28; J gene: TRBJ2-4; D gene: NA; clone size: NA; CDR3 DNA: TGTGCCAGCAGTATTTCGGACAGCTACATTCAGTACTTC; CDR3 protein: CASSISDSYIQYF
V gene: TRBV19; J gene: TRBJ1-1; D gene: NA; clone size: NA; CDR3 DNA: TGTGCCAGTAGTATAGCCGCGAAGCCGAACACTGAAGCTTTCTTT; CDR3 protein: CASSIAAKPNTEAFF
V gene: TRBV19; J gene: TRBJ2-1; D gene: NA; clone size: NA; CDR3 DNA: TGTGCCAGTAGGGGAGGGGGAATAGGGTACAATGAGCAGTTCTTC; CDR3 protein: CASRGGGIGYNEQFF
V gene: TRBV21-1; J gene: TRBJ2-7; D gene: NA; clone size: NA; CDR3 DNA: NA; CDR3 protein: CASSKGVATGSYEQYF
V gene: TRBV2; J gene: TRBJ2-1; D gene: TRBD2; clone size: NA; CDR3 DNA: TGTGCCAGCAGCGCTACTAGCGGGAGCGGCAATGAGCAGTTCTTC; CDR3 protein: CASSATSGSGNEQFF
V gene: TRBV5-1; J gene: TRBJ2-6; D gene: NA; clone size: once; CDR3 DNA: TGCGCCAGCAGCTTGGCCATGAGAAGCTCTGGGGCCAACGTCCTGACTTTC; CDR3 protein: CASSLAMRSSGANVLTF